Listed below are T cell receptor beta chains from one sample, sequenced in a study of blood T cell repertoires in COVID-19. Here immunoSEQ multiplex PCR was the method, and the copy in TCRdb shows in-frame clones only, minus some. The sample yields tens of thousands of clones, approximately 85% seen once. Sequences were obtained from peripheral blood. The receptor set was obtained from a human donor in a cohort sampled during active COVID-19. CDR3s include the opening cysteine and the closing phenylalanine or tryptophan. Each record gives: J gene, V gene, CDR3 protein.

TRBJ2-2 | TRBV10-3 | CAINPIPGTGELFF
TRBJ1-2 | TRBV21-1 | CASSKRGKGGAFGYTF
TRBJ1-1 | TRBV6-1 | CASSERGPNTEAFF
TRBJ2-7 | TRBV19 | CASSTGAGTYEQYF
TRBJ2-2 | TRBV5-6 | CASSWGTGNTGELFF
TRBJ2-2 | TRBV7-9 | CASSRTGTPGELFF
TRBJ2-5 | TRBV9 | CASSVRDRGGQETQYF
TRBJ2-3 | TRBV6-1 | CASSEGVATDTQYF
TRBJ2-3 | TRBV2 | CASSEGRGTLTDTQYF
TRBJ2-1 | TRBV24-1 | CATSEPPGNEQFF
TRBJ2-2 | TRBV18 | CASSRSSGGGTGELFF
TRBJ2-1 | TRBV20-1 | CSASSSRRGNEQFF
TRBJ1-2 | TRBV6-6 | CASNRQGEYYGYTF
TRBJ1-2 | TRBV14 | CASSQDWGGYGYTF